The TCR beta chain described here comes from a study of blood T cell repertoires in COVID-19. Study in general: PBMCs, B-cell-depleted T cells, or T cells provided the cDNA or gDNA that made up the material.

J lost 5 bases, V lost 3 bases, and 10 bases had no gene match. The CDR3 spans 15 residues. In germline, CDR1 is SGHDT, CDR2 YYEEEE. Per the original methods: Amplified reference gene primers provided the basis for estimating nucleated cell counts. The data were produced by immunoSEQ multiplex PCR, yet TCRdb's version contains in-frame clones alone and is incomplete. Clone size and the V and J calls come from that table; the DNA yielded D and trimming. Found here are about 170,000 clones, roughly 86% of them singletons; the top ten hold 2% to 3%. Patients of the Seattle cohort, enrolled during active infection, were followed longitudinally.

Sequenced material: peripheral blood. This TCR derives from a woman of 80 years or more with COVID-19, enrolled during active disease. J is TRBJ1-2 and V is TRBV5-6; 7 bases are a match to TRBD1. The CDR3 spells CASSSWGQPSYGYTF. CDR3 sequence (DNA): TGTGCCAGCAGCTCCTGGGGACAGCCTTCTTATGGCTACACCTTC.